These T cell receptor beta chains were read from a single sample in a study of blood T cell repertoires in COVID-19. Clones were read by immunoSEQ multiplex PCR, and TCRdb kept only the in-frame ones, dropping some. The repertoire has over 200,000 clones, more than 75% of them found once; the top ten carry approximately 12%. The sequenced sample consisted of peripheral blood. These receptors originate from a middle-aged woman with acute or convalescent COVID-19. The CDR3 runs from the conserved cysteine through the conserved F or W. A D gene is named only where the DNA matches it firmly. Clone sizes are given selectively: once, few, many, or a class where the clone is expanded.

j_gene: TRBJ1-1; v_gene: TRBV10-3; abundance: -; d_gene: TRBD1; CDR3aa: CAIMGQPLGRTEAFF; CDR3nt: TGTGCCATCATGGGACAGCCCCTTGGGCGGACTGAAGCTTTCTTT
j_gene: TRBJ2-4; v_gene: TRBV12-2; abundance: -; d_gene: -; CDR3aa: CASRLEYGTGASLAKNIQYF; CDR3nt: TGTGCAAGTCGCTTAGAGTATGGGACAGGGGCGAGCTTAGCCAAAAACATTCAGTACTTC
j_gene: TRBJ1-1; v_gene: TRBV24-1; abundance: -; d_gene: -; CDR3aa: CATSDPGTSAFF; CDR3nt: TGTGCCACCAGTGATCCCGGGACTAGCGCTTTCTTT
j_gene: TRBJ2-4; v_gene: TRBV27; abundance: -; d_gene: TRBD1; CDR3aa: CASSSWDSKNIQYF; CDR3nt: TGTGCCAGCAGTAGCTGGGACAGCAAAAACATTCAGTACTTC
j_gene: TRBJ1-2; v_gene: TRBV6-5; abundance: -; d_gene: -; CDR3aa: CASSLGTTNYGYTF; CDR3nt: TGTGCCAGCAGTCTCGGGACAACAAACTATGGCTACACCTTC
j_gene: TRBJ2-2; v_gene: TRBV24-1; abundance: -; d_gene: TRBD2; CDR3aa: CATSDSGGANTGELFF; CDR3nt: TGTGCCACCAGTGATAGCGGGGGGGCCAACACCGGGGAGCTGTTTTTT
j_gene: TRBJ2-1; v_gene: TRBV7-2; abundance: -; d_gene: TRBD2; CDR3aa: CASSPGLVAYNEQFF; CDR3nt: TGTGCCAGCAGCCCCGGACTAGTCGCCTACAATGAGCAGTTCTTC
j_gene: TRBJ2-1; v_gene: TRBV4-3; abundance: -; d_gene: -; CDR3aa: CASSQDYAGANEQFF; CDR3nt: TGCGCCAGCAGCCAAGATTACGCAGGGGCTAATGAGCAGTTCTTC
j_gene: TRBJ2-3; v_gene: TRBV29-1; abundance: -; d_gene: -; CDR3aa: CSVEDPVRGADTQYF; CDR3nt: TGCAGCGTTGAAGATCCGGTCAGGGGGGCTGATACGCAGTATTTT
j_gene: TRBJ1-2; v_gene: TRBV28; abundance: -; d_gene: TRBD1; CDR3aa: CASSYRGGYTF; CDR3nt: TGTGCCAGCAGTTACAGGGGTGGCTACACCTTC
j_gene: TRBJ1-6; v_gene: TRBV18; abundance: once; d_gene: -; CDR3aa: CASFRQDNSPLHF; CDR3nt: TGTGCCAGCTTTAGACAGGATAATTCACCCCTCCACTTT
j_gene: TRBJ2-2; v_gene: TRBV6-2/TRBV6-3; abundance: -; d_gene: TRBD2; CDR3aa: CASSSGRATGELFF; CDR3nt: TGTGCCAGCAGTAGCGGGAGGGCCACCGGGGAGCTGTTTTTT
j_gene: TRBJ2-1; v_gene: TRBV3-1/TRBV3-2; abundance: -; d_gene: TRBD2; CDR3aa: CASSQNSSGRSYEQFF; CDR3nt: TGTGCCAGCAGCCAAAATTCTAGCGGGAGGAGTTATGAGCAGTTCTTC
j_gene: TRBJ1-2; v_gene: TRBV27; abundance: -; d_gene: -; CDR3aa: CASSYGGNGYTF; CDR3nt: TGTGCCAGCAGTTACGGGGGTAATGGCTACACCTTC
j_gene: TRBJ2-1; v_gene: TRBV3-1/TRBV3-2; abundance: -; d_gene: TRBD2; CDR3aa: CASSQFLAGYNEQFF; CDR3nt: TGTGCCAGCAGCCAATTCCTAGCGGGGTACAATGAGCAGTTCTTC
j_gene: TRBJ1-2; v_gene: TRBV5-1; abundance: -; d_gene: TRBD1; CDR3aa: CASSLGGQFNYGYTF; CDR3nt: TGCGCCAGCAGCTTGGGGGGACAGTTTAACTATGGCTACACCTTC
j_gene: TRBJ1-1; v_gene: TRBV29-1; abundance: -; d_gene: -; CDR3aa: CSVDGHPNTEAFF; CDR3nt: TGCAGCGTTGACGGACACCCTAACACTGAAGCTTTCTTT
j_gene: TRBJ1-6; v_gene: TRBV30; abundance: -; d_gene: -; CDR3aa: CAWSAVGGKYNSPLHF; CDR3nt: TGTGCCTGGAGTGCTGTAGGGGGAAAGTATAATTCACCCCTCCACTTT
j_gene: TRBJ2-2; v_gene: TRBV7-2; abundance: -; d_gene: TRBD2; CDR3aa: CASSSGLAGGPGNTGELFF; CDR3nt: TGTGCCAGCAGCTCGGGACTAGCGGGAGGGCCTGGTAACACCGGGGAGCTGTTTTTT
j_gene: TRBJ2-7; v_gene: TRBV15; abundance: -; d_gene: TRBD2; CDR3aa: CATQRDLSYEQYF; CDR3nt: TGTGCCACCCAGCGGGACCTCTCCTACGAGCAGTACTTC
j_gene: TRBJ2-1; v_gene: TRBV5-1; abundance: -; d_gene: -; CDR3aa: CASSPLRTLYNEQFF; CDR3nt: TGCGCCAGCAGCCCCCTCCGGACTCTATACAATGAGCAGTTCTTC
j_gene: TRBJ1-6; v_gene: TRBV2; abundance: -; d_gene: TRBD1; CDR3aa: CASSETRTGYNSPLHF; CDR3nt: TGTGCCAGCAGTGAAACTCGGACAGGCTATAATTCACCCCTCCACTTT
j_gene: TRBJ1-6; v_gene: TRBV4-2; abundance: -; d_gene: TRBD1; CDR3aa: CASSQVKIDRANSPLHF; CDR3nt: TGTGCCAGCAGCCAAGTTAAGATTGACAGGGCGAATTCACCCCTCCACTTT
j_gene: TRBJ1-2; v_gene: TRBV13; abundance: few; d_gene: -; CDR3aa: CASSPRQIPNYGYTF; CDR3nt: TGTGCCAGCAGCCCGCGACAGATACCTAACTATGGCTACACCTTC
j_gene: TRBJ2-3; v_gene: TRBV5-1; abundance: -; d_gene: TRBD2; CDR3aa: CASSSLAGVHTDTQYF; CDR3nt: TGCGCCAGCAGCTCCCTAGCGGGGGTGCACACAGATACGCAGTATTTT
j_gene: TRBJ1-5; v_gene: TRBV19; abundance: -; d_gene: TRBD1; CDR3aa: CATQGAANQPQHF; CDR3nt: TGTGCCACACAGGGGGCTGCGAATCAGCCCCAGCATTTT
j_gene: TRBJ2-7; v_gene: TRBV6-1; abundance: once; d_gene: -; CDR3aa: CASSEASIYEQYF; CDR3nt: TGTGCCAGCAGTGAAGCGTCCATCTACGAGCAGTACTTC
j_gene: TRBJ1-1; v_gene: TRBV19; abundance: -; d_gene: TRBD1; CDR3aa: CASKAGGIQREAFF; CDR3nt: TGTGCCAGTAAGGCAGGGGGGATCCAGCGGGAAGCTTTCTTT
j_gene: TRBJ2-6; v_gene: TRBV4-2; abundance: -; d_gene: TRBD1; CDR3aa: CASSQDGTGGLAGANVLTF; CDR3nt: TGTGCCAGCAGCCAAGATGGCACAGGGGGCTTGGCTGGGGCCAACGTCCTGACTTTC
j_gene: TRBJ2-1; v_gene: TRBV5-1; abundance: -; d_gene: TRBD1; CDR3aa: CASSSRPGQGYNEQFF; CDR3nt: TGCGCCAGCAGCTCAAGACCGGGACAGGGATACAATGAGCAGTTCTTC
j_gene: TRBJ1-1; v_gene: TRBV7-9; abundance: -; d_gene: -; CDR3aa: CASSPPQAGAFF; CDR3nt: TGTGCCAGCAGCCCCCCGCAAGCGGGGGCTTTCTTT
j_gene: TRBJ2-5; v_gene: TRBV6-5; abundance: -; d_gene: TRBD1; CDR3aa: CATSGGQETQYF; CDR3nt: TGTGCCACCTCAGGGGGTCAGGAGACCCAGTACTTC
j_gene: TRBJ2-1; v_gene: TRBV6-6; abundance: once; d_gene: -; CDR3aa: CASTVAISSYNEQFF; CDR3nt: TGTGCCAGCACCGTAGCAATTAGCTCCTACAATGAGCAGTTCTTC
j_gene: TRBJ2-2; v_gene: TRBV10-2; abundance: -; d_gene: -; CDR3aa: CASSEVGTTNTGELFF; CDR3nt: TGCGCCAGCAGTGAAGTTGGTACAACGAACACCGGGGAGCTGTTTTTT
j_gene: TRBJ2-1; v_gene: TRBV6-5; abundance: once; d_gene: TRBD2; CDR3aa: CASRLASGGANEQFF; CDR3nt: TGTGCCAGCCGCCTGGCAAGCGGGGGGGCAAATGAGCAGTTCTTC
j_gene: TRBJ2-1; v_gene: TRBV24-1; abundance: -; d_gene: -; CDR3aa: CATSIRTRGQSYNEQFF; CDR3nt: TGTGCCACCTCGATCCGGACCCGGGGACAATCCTACAATGAGCAGTTCTTC
j_gene: TRBJ2-1; v_gene: TRBV10-3; abundance: -; d_gene: TRBD1; CDR3aa: CAIRSRMDRGMGNEQFF; CDR3nt: TGTGCCATCAGGAGCCGTATGGACAGGGGCATGGGCAATGAGCAGTTCTTC
j_gene: TRBJ1-5; v_gene: TRBV12-2; abundance: -; d_gene: -; CDR3aa: CASRLAVQGQHQPQHF; CDR3nt: TGTGCAAGTCGCTTAGCGGTTCAGGGACAACATCAGCCCCAGCATTTT
j_gene: TRBJ1-1; v_gene: TRBV6-5; abundance: -; d_gene: -; CDR3aa: CASSYLQTEAFF; CDR3nt: TGTGCTAGCAGTTATCTGCAGACTGAAGCTTTCTTT
j_gene: TRBJ1-2; v_gene: TRBV4-1; abundance: -; d_gene: -; CDR3aa: CASSQAKTGLDGGYTF; CDR3nt: TGCGCCAGCAGCCAAGCTAAGACAGGCCTGGATGGTGGCTACACCTTC
j_gene: TRBJ1-2; v_gene: TRBV30; abundance: -; d_gene: -; CDR3aa: CAWSPGLGYTF; CDR3nt: TGTGCCTGGAGTCCAGGGTTAGGCTACACCTTC
j_gene: TRBJ2-7; v_gene: TRBV27; abundance: few; d_gene: TRBD1; CDR3aa: CASSSGQGYEQYF; CDR3nt: TGTGCCAGCAGTTCAGGACAGGGGTACGAGCAGTACTTC
j_gene: TRBJ2-3; v_gene: TRBV3-1/TRBV3-2; abundance: -; d_gene: TRBD2; CDR3aa: CASSLLTSGSSTDTQYF; CDR3nt: TGTGCCAGCAGCCTCCTGACTAGCGGATCCAGCACAGATACGCAGTATTTT
j_gene: TRBJ2-3; v_gene: TRBV27; abundance: -; d_gene: -; CDR3aa: CASSLSRFTDTQYF; CDR3nt: TGTGCCAGCAGTTTATCTCGGTTCACAGATACGCAGTATTTT
j_gene: TRBJ2-3; v_gene: TRBV21-1; abundance: -; d_gene: -; CDR3aa: CASSLAAPDTQYF; CDR3nt: TGTGCCAGCAGCTTAGCGGCCCCAGATACGCAGTATTTT
j_gene: TRBJ1-1; v_gene: TRBV7-6; abundance: -; d_gene: -; CDR3aa: CASSRGVNTEAFF; CDR3nt: TGTGCCAGCAGCCGCGGGGTCAACACTGAAGCTTTCTTT
j_gene: TRBJ1-2; v_gene: TRBV7-9; abundance: -; d_gene: -; CDR3aa: CAAQRGGLRGYTF; CDR3nt: TGTGCCGCCCAGCGGGGGGGTCTACGGGGCTACACCTTC
j_gene: TRBJ2-4; v_gene: TRBV24-1; abundance: -; d_gene: TRBD1; CDR3aa: CATSDTKALLTGTVAKNIQYF; CDR3nt: TGTGCCACCAGTGATACTAAAGCCCTTTTGACAGGGACCGTAGCCAAAAACATTCAGTACTTC
j_gene: TRBJ1-2; v_gene: TRBV4-1; abundance: once; d_gene: -; CDR3aa: CASSQEYRDGYTF; CDR3nt: TGCGCCAGCAGCCAAGAATACAGGGATGGCTACACCTTC
j_gene: TRBJ2-7; v_gene: TRBV5-1; abundance: -; d_gene: -; CDR3aa: CASITSGGEQYF; CDR3nt: TGCGCCAGCATAACCTCCGGAGGCGAGCAGTACTTC
j_gene: TRBJ2-6; v_gene: TRBV10-3; abundance: -; d_gene: TRBD1; CDR3aa: CAISERLTGVSGANVLTF; CDR3nt: TGTGCCATCAGTGAGCGGCTCACAGGGGTCTCTGGGGCCAACGTCCTGACTTTC
j_gene: TRBJ2-5; v_gene: TRBV5-1; abundance: -; d_gene: -; CDR3aa: CASSLGFEETQYF; CDR3nt: TGCGCCAGCAGCCTCGGGTTTGAAGAGACCCAGTACTTC
j_gene: TRBJ1-1; v_gene: TRBV6-6; abundance: -; d_gene: -; CDR3aa: CASRLNTEAFF; CDR3nt: TGTGCCAGCAGACTAAACACTGAAGCTTTCTTT
j_gene: TRBJ2-3; v_gene: TRBV18; abundance: once; d_gene: -; CDR3aa: CASSPETDTQYF; CDR3nt: TGTGCCAGCTCACCCGAGACAGATACGCAGTATTTT
j_gene: TRBJ1-1; v_gene: TRBV6-1; abundance: once; d_gene: TRBD1; CDR3aa: CASSDRVRQGRNTEAFF; CDR3nt: TGTGCCAGCAGTGATCGTGTTAGACAGGGCCGGAACACTGAAGCTTTCTTT
j_gene: TRBJ1-4; v_gene: TRBV4-3; abundance: once; d_gene: TRBD1; CDR3aa: CASSQLFGQGDEKLFF; CDR3nt: TGCGCCAGCAGCCAACTCTTCGGACAGGGAGATGAAAAACTGTTTTTT
j_gene: TRBJ2-1; v_gene: TRBV6-5; abundance: once; d_gene: TRBD1; CDR3aa: CASSTSPGGWSEQFF; CDR3nt: TGTGCCAGCAGTACATCGCCAGGGGGTTGGAGTGAGCAGTTCTTC
j_gene: TRBJ1-6; v_gene: TRBV30; abundance: once; d_gene: -; CDR3aa: CACSPLGNSPLHF; CDR3nt: TGTGCCTGCTCCCCTTTGGGCAATTCACCCCTCCACTTT
j_gene: TRBJ1-5; v_gene: TRBV5-8; abundance: -; d_gene: TRBD1; CDR3aa: CASSLTGAQPQHF; CDR3nt: TGTGCCAGCAGCCTGACAGGGGCTCAGCCCCAGCATTTT
j_gene: TRBJ1-1; v_gene: TRBV29-1; abundance: few; d_gene: -; CDR3aa: CSVEDPAGSNTEAFF; CDR3nt: TGCAGCGTTGAAGATCCAGCAGGGTCGAACACTGAAGCTTTCTTT